This is a list of T cell receptor beta chains from one sample in a study of blood T cell repertoires in COVID-19. Sequencing was performed with immunoSEQ multiplex PCR; in TCRdb, only in-frame clones are kept and a portion is missing. The sample has about 90,000 clones, around 88% seen once. Material: peripheral blood. The receptors here all came from a man at least 80 years old with acute or convalescent COVID-19. Both conserved end residues are part of each CDR3. Fields, in order: J gene, V gene, D gene, clone size, CDR3 DNA, CDR3 protein. D genes are given only for firm matches. A row's size may be missing; if present it is once, few, many or a size class.

>TRBJ2-5|TRBV29-1|TRBD2|NA
TGCAGCGTTGAAAGGAGCGGGAGGGATCTCGGGACCCAGTACTTC
CSVERSGRDLGTQYF
>TRBJ1-1|TRBV28|TRBD1|NA
TGTGCCAGCAGGGTTACAGGGGGTCGGAACACTGAAGCTTTCTTT
CASRVTGGRNTEAFF
>TRBJ2-1|TRBV2|TRBD2|few
TGTGCCAGCAGGGAGGAACTAGCGGCCAATGAGCAGTTCTTC
CASREELAANEQFF
>TRBJ2-5|TRBV6-2/TRBV6-3|NA|NA
TGTGCCAGCAGTTACCAATCACCCAGGGTGACCCAAGAGACCCAGTACTTC
CASSYQSPRVTQETQYF
>TRBJ1-1|TRBV6-5|NA|NA
TGTGCCAGCAGTCCCCCGGGAGACATCACTGAAGCTTTCTTT
CASSPPGDITEAFF
>TRBJ2-3|TRBV28|NA|NA
TGTGCCAGCAGTTTATCTGACAGTCTAACAGATACGCAGTATTTT
CASSLSDSLTDTQYF
>TRBJ1-2|TRBV18|TRBD1|NA
TGTGCCAGCTCACCACTGGACAGGCCCGAGTCGAGTGGCTACACCTTC
CASSPLDRPESSGYTF
>TRBJ2-1|TRBV5-1|TRBD2|NA
TGCGCCAGCAGCTCTGGTAGCGGGAGCGGGACTCAGTTCTTC
CASSSGSGSGTQFF
>TRBJ1-4|TRBV14|TRBD1|NA
TGTGCCAGCAGCCCACGCCTGGGACAGGAAAAACTGTTTTTT
CASSPRLGQEKLFF
>TRBJ1-5|TRBV28|NA|once
TGTGCCAGCACATCGGGGGGGTCCAATCAGCCCCAGCATTTT
CASTSGGSNQPQHF
>TRBJ2-5|TRBV7-3|NA|NA
TGTGCCAGCAGCTTAACCGGGGGACAAGAGACCCAGTACTTC
CASSLTGGQETQYF
>TRBJ2-7|TRBV2|NA|few
TGTGCCAGCAGTGAACAAGGTGGAGGCTGGCCTGTCTACGAGCAGTACTTC
CASSEQGGGWPVYEQYF
>TRBJ2-5|TRBV29-1|TRBD1|once
TGCAGCGGCGGACAGGGAATCGAGACCCAGTACTTC
CSGGQGIETQYF
>TRBJ2-3|TRBV30|NA|NA
TGTGCCTGGAGTGGTCGGCGGGCGGGTACGCAGTATTTT
CAWSGRRAGTQYF
>TRBJ1-1|TRBV7-9|TRBD1|NA
TGTGCCAGCAGTTTACCGGGACAGGGGAACACTGAAGCTTTCTTT
CASSLPGQGNTEAFF
>TRBJ2-3|TRBV19|TRBD1|NA
TGTGCCAGTAGTACAAACAGGGGAGATACGCAGTATTTT
CASSTNRGDTQYF
>TRBJ1-2|TRBV10-3|TRBD1|NA
TGTGCCATCAGTGCAGGACAGGGAGGAAATGTCTATGGCTACACCTTC
CAISAGQGGNVYGYTF
>TRBJ2-3|TRBV28|TRBD1|NA
TGTGCCAGCAGGGGGACAGGAATGGATACGCAGTATTTT
CASRGTGMDTQYF
>TRBJ2-1|TRBV7-2|TRBD2|NA
TGTGCCAGCAGCCTTAGCGGGAGGGAGGGCGATGAGCAGTTCTTC
CASSLSGREGDEQFF
>TRBJ2-3|TRBV7-2|TRBD2|NA
TGTGCCAGCAGCTTAAATTCCGGGACTAGTGCAGGAGATACGCAGTATTTT
CASSLNSGTSAGDTQYF
>TRBJ2-2|TRBV4-1|TRBD2|NA
TGCGCCAGCAGCCAGGGGACTAGCGGCTTACTGTGGGAGCTGTTTTTT
CASSQGTSGLLWELFF
>TRBJ2-1|TRBV5-8|NA|NA
TGTGCCAGCAGTACGCGACTAGACGATGAGCAGTTCTTC
CASSTRLDDEQFF
>TRBJ2-5|TRBV15|TRBD2|once
TGTGCCACCAGCAGAGATCGGACTAGCGGGAAGGAGACCCAGTACTTC
CATSRDRTSGKETQYF
>TRBJ2-5|TRBV2|TRBD1|NA
TGTGCCAGCAGCCTTGAGGGACAGGGGCGAGAGACCCAGTACTTC
CASSLEGQGRETQYF
>TRBJ2-2|TRBV5-1|TRBD2|NA
TGCGCCAGCAGCTCCTTAGCGGGAGTGAACACCGGGGAGCTGTTTTTT
CASSSLAGVNTGELFF
>TRBJ2-1|TRBV19|NA|NA
TGTGCCAGTAGTTCCCGACGGCAGGCGTCCTACAATGAGCAGTTCTTC
CASSSRRQASYNEQFF
>TRBJ2-1|TRBV15|TRBD2|few
TGTGCCACCAGCAGGGAGACTAGCTTCTCGGTCGGCAATGAGCAGTTCTTC
CATSRETSFSVGNEQFF
>TRBJ1-1|TRBV4-1|NA|NA
TGCGCCAGCAGCCAAGTACCAGGGGCCGTGAACACTGAAGCTTTCTTT
CASSQVPGAVNTEAFF
>TRBJ1-1|TRBV13|NA|few
TGTGCCAGCAGCTTACGAGGTCCCCAAGCTTTCTTT
CASSLRGPQAFF
>TRBJ2-3|TRBV5-1|TRBD1|NA
TGCGCCAGCAGCTTACAGGGGGTCCTCACAGATACGCAGTATTTT
CASSLQGVLTDTQYF
>TRBJ1-2|TRBV5-1|TRBD1|NA
TGCGCCAGCAGCTTGGGACAGGGGGCTGTCATGCATGGCTACACCTTC
CASSLGQGAVMHGYTF